This T cell receptor (beta chain) stems from a study of human T cells and chemical hapten exposure. Study-wide background: All through the roughly 23-week study, the scalp of each patient received diphenylcyclopropenone doses weekly.

In the authors' methods: Sample TCR totals centred on a median of approximately 95,000, ranging about 23,224 to 690,600. TCRdb called the RACE reads again in MiXCR, with one record for every CDR3 protein. The V and J calls, along with clone size, are taken from TCRdb and not from the paper's own processing. This table holds under 300,000 distinct CDR3 sequences, roughly 8.9% found once. On this clonotype: Its specificity is unknown.

Germline CDR1 MNHEY, CDR2 SMNVEV (reference sequence). The CDR3 runs to 13 residues. J lost 5 bases, V lost 4 bases, and 3 bases had no gene match. Study-wide findings and caveats: No change in TCRs above 1 in 1000 frequency was produced by DPC sensitization.

The time point: pre-sensitization, week 0. Stated treatment: therapeutic diphenylcyclopropenone sensitization with weekly scalp DPC. Total RNA extraction was carried out from unfractionated whole blood. J is TRBJ2-3 and V is TRBV27, with 7 nucleotides matching TRBD1. Material: whole blood, obtained in connection with sensitization to the hapten diphenylcyclopropenone (DPC). The sequence came from a woman aged 40 to 50 with alopecia areata. Some clones in this sample may be carry-over from other donors' samples. DNA of the CDR3: TGTGCCAGCAGTTACAGGGGAATAGATACGCAGTATTTT. Residues: CASSYRGIDTQYF.